The entry below gives a single T cell receptor (beta chain) sequence along with its context. The ends were cut back, 0 bases at V and 0 bases at J, with 12 bases in the middle. CDR3 length: 16 residues. Per the germline V gene, CDR1 is SGHRS and CDR2 is YFSETQ. This sample is drawn from a study of shared clonotypes between healthy human individuals. Turning to the study itself: Donors had three CD4 naive, three CD4 memory, two CD8 naive and one CD8 memory plate apiece.

Using immunoSEQ multiplex PCR, the repertoire was profiled, and TCRdb retains in-frame clones only, with some absent. The sample holds approximately 2.1 million clones, approximately 93% seen once. The sequence was obtained from a man younger than 35 in good health. Some clones in this sample may be carry-over from other donors' samples. Sample: naive CD4+ T cells from PBMCs. Described subset: CD45RA+ positively selected. The rearrangement uses TRBV5-1 and TRBJ1-1; possible D gene TRBD1, 5 bases. The CDR3 here is CASSLEWGPMNTEAFF. The DNA of the CDR3 is TGCGCCAGCAGCTTGGAATGGGGACCCATGAACACTGAAGCTTTCTTT.